This T cell receptor (beta chain) was retrieved from a study of shared clonotypes between healthy human individuals. Overall study results and limits: Non-shared clonotypes were found to have lower generation probabilities than the clonotypes that were shared by all four of the sorted-subset donors.

Sorted subsets were amplified in replicate PCRs using around 220 ng DNA, some 31,000 T cell genomes. The method was immunoSEQ multiplex PCR; TCRdb's version includes in-frame clones alone and lacks a portion of them. The sample lists roughly 530,000 clones, about 96% occurring once. Concerning this clone: The antigen is undetermined.

This receptor was taken from a woman in her thirties in good health. The sample consisted of naive CD4+ T cells sorted from blood. Sample subset: CD45RA+ positively selected.

CDR3 bases: TGTGCCAGCAGTTTACCCGGGGGCACAGATACGCAGTATTTT. This codes for CASSLPGGTDTQYF. The chain uses TRBV28 and TRBJ2-3; D is perhaps TRBD2 (5 bases). The CDR3 covers 14 residues. Germline V CDR1 and CDR2: MDHEN, SYDVKM. V was trimmed by 2 bases and J by 1 base, leaving 7 bases between them.